The next 17 T cell receptor beta chains were all read from a single sample in a study of shared clonotypes between healthy human individuals (dated by TCRdb to 2019 to 2021). CD8 naive samples were obtained by positive selection for CCR7 among CD45RO-negative cells, yielding a CD45RA+CCR7+ population from which TemRA cells were excluded. The receptor library was made with the immunoSEQ multiplex PCR assay. TCRdb provides this immuneACCESS table in a form limited to in-frame rearrangements. Some clones are lacking; in checked studies, under half of them reflect an unresolved V gene, and why the rest are absent is not known. Here the sample has around 2,000,000 clones; about 94% occur a single time. The ten largest clones represent about 1.1% of the sample. The material sequenced was naive CD8+ T cells sorted from blood. What the cell subset or site label conveys for this sample: CD45RA+CCR7+. Receptors were obtained from a young man in good health.

This chain joins TRBV27 and TRBJ2-7, with TRBD2 matching over 8 bases. The V gene's germline CDR1 is MNHEY and CDR2 SMNVEV (reference sequence). V gave up 5 bases and J gave up 2 bases; unmatched junction bases: 14. The CDR3 is 17 amino acids. The CDR3 reads CASSPLFSGIITYEQYF. The CDR3 DNA reads TGTGCCAGCAGTCCCCTCTTTAGCGGGATAATAACCTACGAGCAGTACTTC.

This clone came up a few times. This rearrangement joins TRBV19 to TRBJ2-1; D call uncertain. CDR1 is LNHDA and CDR2 is SQIVND in the germline V gene (reference sequence). The CDR3 contains 15 residues. V lost 5 bases, J lost 0 bases, and 11 bases lay in between. This CDR3 reads CASSPDGSSYNEQFF. CDR3 in DNA: TGTGCCAGTAGTCCGGACGGTAGCTCCTACAATGAGCAGTTCTTC.

The J gene is TRBJ1-1, the V gene TRBV29-1, with D uncertain. The germline V and J ends were trimmed by 2 bases and 2 bases, with 9 bases remaining between them. CDR3 length: 13 amino acids. Per the germline V gene, CDR1 is SQVTM and CDR2 is ANQGSEA. The CDR3 sequence is CSVEPVGNTEAFF. CDR3 in DNA: TGCAGCGTTGAACCGGTGGGAAACACTGAAGCTTTCTTT.

This clone was picked up one time. The rearrangement joins TRBV6-5 to TRBJ2-7, with 8 bases that match TRBD2. Trimming at V came to 5 bases and at J to 0 bases, leaving 6 bases not matched to a gene. The CDR3 length is 15 residues. Germline CDR1 and CDR2: MNHEY and SVGAGI. The CDR3 coding sequence is TGTGCCAGCAGTATCAATAGCGGGGTCTCCTACGAGCAGTACTTC. Its protein product is CASSINSGVSYEQYF.

The chain links TRBV11-2 to TRBJ1-1; D is unresolved. The CDR3 consists of 13 residues. V lost 3 bases to trimming and J lost 3 bases, with 8 bases between them. CDR1 and CDR2 from the germline V gene are SGHAT and FQNNGV. The CDR3 region is CASSFGRDTEAFF. The CDR3 DNA is TGTGCCAGCAGCTTCGGGAGGGACACTGAAGCTTTCTTT.

Comments on this clone: At one end, the junction sequence differs from germline, possibly due to a read error. Other nucleotide sequences from this sample produce the same CDR3. The chain carries TRBV11-2 and TRBJ2-5, with D possibly matching TRBD1 (5 bases). The CDR3 covers 13 residues. CDR1 SGHAT and CDR2 FQNNGV come from the germline V gene. As DNA, the CDR3 is TGTGCCAGCAGCTTCGACAGCCAAGAGACTCAGTACTTC. This translates into CASSFDSQETQYF.

On this clone: A junction boundary mismatches the germline segment, possibly from a read error. J is TRBJ2-1 and V is TRBV6-1, with D possibly TRBD1 on 5 matching bases. CDR1 is MNHNS and CDR2 is SASEGT in the germline V gene. The CDR3 length is 9 residues. CDR3 DNA: TGTGCCAGCAGTGAATTAGGGGTCTTC. Translating gives CASSELGVF.

The chain employs TRBV7-9 and TRBJ1-1; D ambiguous. This CDR3 has 11 amino acids. Germline-derived CDR1 and CDR2 are SEHNR and FQNEAQ (reference sequence). Trimming left V 2 bases short and J 8 bases short, with 6 bases between. The CDR3 region is CASSLHSEAFF. DNA for the CDR3: TGTGCCAGCAGCTTACACAGCGAAGCTTTCTTT. Using reference TRBV7-9 and TRBJ1-1 for the parts outside the CDR3, the full variable domain is DTGVSQNPRHKITKRGQNVTFRCDPISEHNRLYWYRQTLGQGPEFLTYFQNEAQLEKSRLLSDRFSAERPKGSFSTLEIQRTEQGDSAMYLCASSLHSEAFFGQGTRLTVV.

This chain connects TRBV7-2 to TRBJ2-7; TRBD2 agrees at 8 bases. CDR1 is SGHTA, CDR2 FQGNSA, per germline. V shed 1 base, J shed 0 bases, and the junction held 2 bases outside the gene matches. CDR3 length: 15 amino acids. The CDR3 here is CASSLGSGASYEQYF. The CDR3 DNA is TGTGCCAGCAGCTTAGGTAGCGGGGCCTCCTACGAGCAGTACTTC.

This rearrangement joins TRBV6-5 to TRBJ1-1; D call uncertain. This CDR3 has 14 residues. V was trimmed by 7 bases and J by 1 base, leaving 13 bases between them. From germline, CDR1 is MNHEY and CDR2 SVGAGI. CDR3 sequence (DNA): TGTGCCAGCAAATGGACGGAAGGGAACACTGAAGCTTTCTTT. As protein: CASKWTEGNTEAFF.

Comment on this clone: The sample holds other DNA sequences that translate to the same CDR3. The CDR3 nucleotides are TGTGCCAGCAGTCTTCGGGGGACTAACTATGGCTACACCTTC. Residues: CASSLRGTNYGYTF. J is TRBJ1-2 and V is TRBV28; TRBD1 is a possible D gene (5 bases). Trimming left V 5 bases short and J 0 bases short, with 10 bases between. This CDR3 comprises 14 residues. Per the germline V gene, CDR1 is MDHEN and CDR2 is SYDVKM.

This clone was observed once. V and J are TRBV4-1 and TRBJ2-1, with 9 bases matching TRBD2. CDR3 length: 16 residues. Germline V CDR1 and CDR2: MGHRA, YSYEKL. V lost 5 bases, J lost 1 base, and 6 bases stayed unmatched. The CDR3 reads CASSEGAGGSYNEQFF. CDR3 DNA sequence: TGCGCCAGCAGCGAAGGGGCGGGAGGGTCCTACAATGAGCAGTTCTTC.

To note about this clone: The sample holds other DNA sequences that translate to the same CDR3. The chain carries TRBV5-1 and TRBJ2-7; no definite D call. The CDR3 covers 13 residues. V lost 1 base and J 2 bases, leaving 7 bases between the germline ends. Germline V gene lookup returns CDR1 SGHRS and CDR2 YFSETQ. The CDR3 nucleotides are TGCGCCAGCAGCTTGCAACAGACCTACGAGCAGTACTTC. It yields the protein CASSLQQTYEQYF.

This sequence joins TRBV13 and TRBJ2-5; TRBD2 matches at 14 bases. The V gene end was trimmed by 2 bases and the J gene end by 0 bases; junction bases not matched to a gene: 5. This CDR3 has 18 amino acids. CDR1 and CDR2 from the germline V gene are PRHDT and FYEKMQ (reference sequence). CDR3 sequence: CASSLPATSGRDQETQYF. CDR3 bases: TGTGCCAGCAGCTTACCTGCGACTAGCGGGAGGGACCAAGAGACCCAGTACTTC.

V gene TRBV27 combines with J gene TRBJ2-7; the D gene is possibly TRBD2 (6 bases). Trimming took 3 bases from V and 4 from J, leaving 13 bases between them. The CDR3 contains 14 residues. From germline, CDR1 is MNHEY and CDR2 SMNVEV (reference sequence). The CDR3 spells CASSFGGRTYEQYF. Here the CDR3 DNA reads TGTGCCAGCAGTTTCGGGGGAAGGACTTACGAGCAGTACTTC.

J is TRBJ1-6 and V is TRBV11-2; tentative D call: TRBD1 (5 bases). This CDR3 is built from 14 residues. The V gene's germline CDR1 is SGHAT and CDR2 FQNNGV. Trimming took 5 bases from V and 6 from J, leaving 11 bases between them. For the CDR3, the DNA is TGTGCCAGCAGCCCTCAGGGTGGTAATTCACCCCTCCACTTT. Protein: CASSPQGGNSPLHF.

Turning to this clone: This sample includes further DNA sequences coding for the same CDR3. The rearrangement joins TRBV6-5 to TRBJ2-7; TRBD1 matches 8 bases. The V and J ends lost 2 bases and 4 bases, in that order; junction bases with no gene match: 4. The germline V gene encodes CDR1 MNHEY and CDR2 SVGAGI. This CDR3 spans 14 amino acids. The CDR3 DNA is TGTGCCAGCAGTTACGGCGGACAGGGATACGAGCAGTACTTC. Translating it yields CASSYGGQGYEQYF.